This T cell receptor (beta chain) was documented in a study of Tregs in tolerant kidney transplant recipients. The study, taken as a whole, reports: The most relevant donor-specific Treg TCRbeta repertoire apparently came from expansion with activated donor B cells. Donor-specific Treg expansion exceeded global Treg expansion in tolerant patients, suggesting antigen drive. The small number of patients limits these findings pending further validation.

Notes on this clone: The antigen is unknown.

The junction had 2 bases not matched to a gene; V was cut back by 4 bases and J by 5 bases. Germline loops: CDR1 SGDLS, CDR2 YYNGEE. The CDR3 spans 14 residues. Data came from immunoSEQ multiplex PCR; TCRdb stores just in-frame clones and leaves some out. Of approximately 82,000 clones detected, roughly 93% appear once; the ten largest clones hold around 1.5%. Mixed chimerism was transient after nonmyeloablative marrow transplants from related graft donors. Unstimulated Tregs (CD4+CD25+CD127-) and CD4+CD25- non-Tregs were sorted from PBMCs. The clonotype originates from a human patient who received a combined kidney and bone marrow transplant. Some T cells may trace back to the graft donor. The sample here was CD4+ T cells from blood (PBMCs), taken 12 months after the transplant. The J gene is TRBJ2-4, the V gene TRBV9, with 11 bases aligning to TRBD1. CDR3 sequence (DNA): TGTGCCAGCAGCAGGACAGGGGGCGAAAACATTCAGTACTTC. This encodes CASSRTGGENIQYF.